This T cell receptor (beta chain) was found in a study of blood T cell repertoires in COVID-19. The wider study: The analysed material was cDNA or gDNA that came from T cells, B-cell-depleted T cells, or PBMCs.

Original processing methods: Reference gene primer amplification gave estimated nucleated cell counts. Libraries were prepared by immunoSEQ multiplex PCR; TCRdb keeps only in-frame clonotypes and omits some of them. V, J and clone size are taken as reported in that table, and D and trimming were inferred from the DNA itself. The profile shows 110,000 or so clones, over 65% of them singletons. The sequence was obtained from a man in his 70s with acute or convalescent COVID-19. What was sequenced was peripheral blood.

CDR3 in DNA: TGTGCCAGCAGCGTGGGGGGGAATTCACCCCTCCACTTT. Translated: CASSVGGNSPLHF. This chain connects TRBV9 to TRBJ1-6; a possible D gene is TRBD1 (5 bases). Between the trimmed V and J ends, which lost 2 bases and 7 bases, there was a span of 7 bases. CDR1 and CDR2 from the germline V gene are SGDLS and YYNGEE. The length of the CDR3 is 13 residues.